This T cell receptor beta chain was obtained from a study of OX40 agonist ivuxolimab in advanced cancers. Germline V gene lookup returns CDR1 MDHEN and CDR2 SYDVKM. V was cut by 6 bases and J by 0 bases, with 14 bases left in between. This CDR3 is 16 amino acids long. Sequencing was performed with immunoSEQ multiplex PCR; in TCRdb, only in-frame clones are kept and a portion is missing. Of about 72,000 clones in the sample, approximately 90% were seen once. The TCR originated in an adult with an advanced solid tumor such as melanoma, head and neck, liver or kidney cancer. The rearrangement links TRBV28 to TRBJ1-4; possible D gene TRBD1, 6 bases. Sequencing used CD4+ or CD8+ T cells sorted from blood, obtained in a trial of the OX40 agonist ivuxolimab. CDR3 in DNA: TGTGCCAGCAGCCAAATGGGGGCCACAACTAATGAAAAACTGTTTTTT. It translates to CASSQMGATTNEKLFF.